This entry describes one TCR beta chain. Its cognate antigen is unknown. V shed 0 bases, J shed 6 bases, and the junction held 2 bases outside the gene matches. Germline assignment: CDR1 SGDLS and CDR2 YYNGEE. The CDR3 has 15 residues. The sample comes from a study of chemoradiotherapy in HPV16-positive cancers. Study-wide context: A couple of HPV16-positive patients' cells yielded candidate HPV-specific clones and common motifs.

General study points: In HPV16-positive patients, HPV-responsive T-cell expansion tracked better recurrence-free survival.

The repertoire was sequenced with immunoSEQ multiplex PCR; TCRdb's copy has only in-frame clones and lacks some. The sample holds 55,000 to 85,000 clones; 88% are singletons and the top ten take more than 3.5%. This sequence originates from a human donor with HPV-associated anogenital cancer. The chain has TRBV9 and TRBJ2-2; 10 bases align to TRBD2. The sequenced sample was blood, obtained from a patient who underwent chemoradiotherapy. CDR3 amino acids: CASSVATSGAGELFF. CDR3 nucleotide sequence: TGTGCCAGCAGCGTAGCTACTAGCGGGGCCGGGGAGCTGTTTTTT. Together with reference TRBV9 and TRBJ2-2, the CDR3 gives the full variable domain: DSGVTQTPKHLITATGQRVTLRCSPRSGDLSVYWYQQSLDQGLQFLIQYYNGEERAKGNILERFSAQQFPDLHSELNLSSLELGDSALYFCASSVATSGAGELFFGEGSRLTVL.